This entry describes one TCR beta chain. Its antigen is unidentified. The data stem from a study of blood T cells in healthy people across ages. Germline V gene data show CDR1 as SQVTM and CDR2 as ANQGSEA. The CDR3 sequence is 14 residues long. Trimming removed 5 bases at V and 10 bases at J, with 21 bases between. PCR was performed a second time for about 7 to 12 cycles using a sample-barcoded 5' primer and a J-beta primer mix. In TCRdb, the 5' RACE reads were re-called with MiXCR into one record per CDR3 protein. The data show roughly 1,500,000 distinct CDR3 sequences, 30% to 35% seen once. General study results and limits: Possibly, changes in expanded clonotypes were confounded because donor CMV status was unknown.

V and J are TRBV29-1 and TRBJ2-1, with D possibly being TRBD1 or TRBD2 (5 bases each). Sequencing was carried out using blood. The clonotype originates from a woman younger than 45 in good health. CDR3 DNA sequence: TGCAGCGTTATACAGGCCGTTGGGGGTCCGGAGCAGTTCTTC. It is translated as CSVIQAVGGPEQFF.